This T cell receptor (beta chain) was observed in a study of somatic mutations in cytotoxic T cells in rheumatoid arthritis. About the study: Nearly 100% purity was obtained when some V beta antibody-stained T-cell populations were flow-sorted; these included V beta1+ cells sequenced for TCRB. Broader study findings: Patients with rheumatoid arthritis did not differ significantly from age-matched healthy controls in CD8+ T-cell clonality.

Remarks on this clone: Its antigen is not identified.

Repertoires were generated with immunoSEQ multiplex PCR, while TCRdb's copy carries only in-frame clones and drops some. The sample contains 25,000 to 30,000 clones, roughly 70% of which appear only once. Germline values: CDR1 MGHRA, CDR2 YSYEKL. This CDR3 spans 15 amino acids. Trimming pared 0 bases from V and 4 bases from J, leaving 10 bases between. The J gene is TRBJ2-1, the V gene TRBV4-1, with D possibly being TRBD1 (5 bases). The origin of this receptor is a young woman in good health. Sequencing input: CD8+ T cells sorted from blood. Here the CDR3 reads CASSQDRVLYNEQFF. CDR3 in DNA: TGCGCCAGCAGCCAAGACAGGGTATTATACAATGAGCAGTTCTTC.